This T cell receptor beta chain is from a study of radiation and T cells in renal cell carcinoma. Assay: immunoSEQ multiplex PCR; the TCRdb copy retains only in-frame clones and omits some. The sample lists about 49,000 clones; around 83% were seen once. Germline loops: CDR1 MNHEY, CDR2 SMNVEV (reference sequence). V lost 2 bases and J lost 3; bases outside the gene matches: 6. The CDR3 has 15 residues. Time point noted: baseline pretreatment blood. The sample's treatment: 15 Gy SBRT to primary tumor, nephrectomy 4 weeks later. This clone has only one observation. The material was blood, obtained from a patient whose treatment included radiotherapy and nephrectomy. The chain combines TRBV27 with TRBJ2-7, with 8 bases fitting TRBD1. This receptor was obtained from a woman aged 70-85 years with renal cell carcinoma. In DNA form, the CDR3 reads TGTGCCAGCAGTTTACGGACAGGGACATACTACGAGCAGTACTTC. Translating it yields CASSLRTGTYYEQYF.